A selection of T cell receptor beta chains follows, all from one sample in a study of shared clonotypes between healthy human individuals. Sequenced by immunoSEQ multiplex PCR; TCRdb stores in-frame clones only, minus some. In the table there are roughly 2.1 million clones, about 92% of which are singletons. Sequenced material: naive CD8+ T cells from PBMCs. Every receptor here comes from a man younger than 30 in good health. Some clones in this sample may be carry-over from other donors' samples. Both conserved end residues are trimmed from each CDR3. The order of the fields is V gene, CDR3 protein.

v_gene: TRBV10-2
CDR3aa: ASSELNTEAF

v_gene: TRBV7-9
CDR3aa: ASSLGGVLIYEQY

v_gene: TRBV7-2
CDR3aa: ASSSGQNYYEQY

v_gene: TRBV19
CDR3aa: ASSPGLWNEQF

v_gene: TRBV14
CDR3aa: ASSQGFLAGAPREKLF

v_gene: TRBV10-3
CDR3aa: AISESTGRNEQY

v_gene: TRBV9
CDR3aa: ASSVRGTGVLNTEAF

v_gene: TRBV13
CDR3aa: ASSQEGDEQY

v_gene: TRBV28
CDR3aa: ASSPRDWSGIYNEQF

v_gene: TRBV27
CDR3aa: ASSPQGGRALYEQY

v_gene: TRBV6-1
CDR3aa: ASSEALLRGTNYGYT

v_gene: TRBV9
CDR3aa: ASSVAGSYEQY

v_gene: TRBV19
CDR3aa: ASSIDGEELDEQY

v_gene: TRBV19
CDR3aa: ASSQGVSYEQY

v_gene: TRBV15
CDR3aa: ATSRAGASSYNEQF

v_gene: TRBV2
CDR3aa: ASSPTPRGILDEQF

v_gene: TRBV27
CDR3aa: ASMGLGGHEQY

v_gene: TRBV9
CDR3aa: ASSENLADTQY

v_gene: TRBV6-9
CDR3aa: ASGLVWPQH

v_gene: TRBV7-2
CDR3aa: ASSLAGRRTGETQY

v_gene: TRBV19
CDR3aa: ASRRVAGVEAF

v_gene: TRBV10-1
CDR3aa: ASSDRGDYNEQF

v_gene: TRBV5-1
CDR3aa: ASRYDRRPNTEAF

v_gene: TRBV2
CDR3aa: ASSTSAHGQRSTDTQY

v_gene: TRBV4-2
CDR3aa: ASSLPGAGEEKLF

v_gene: TRBV5-1
CDR3aa: ASSLTGRESHGYT

v_gene: TRBV25-1
CDR3aa: ASSERGRSERYEQY

v_gene: TRBV9
CDR3aa: ASSGNSGPVEQY

v_gene: TRBV9
CDR3aa: ASSESRDKRSYEQY

v_gene: TRBV27
CDR3aa: ASSLVASGDEQF

v_gene: TRBV29-1
CDR3aa: SVVSSPKNIQY

v_gene: TRBV9
CDR3aa: ASSAPVGVSGANVLT

v_gene: TRBV4-1
CDR3aa: ASSQELGPPGNEQF

v_gene: TRBV28
CDR3aa: ASSFSSYEQY

v_gene: TRBV27
CDR3aa: ASSSLITYEQY

v_gene: TRBV7-2
CDR3aa: ASSFSGRGTYEQY

v_gene: TRBV7-9
CDR3aa: ASSPPGGSEAF

v_gene: TRBV27
CDR3aa: ASSFLLTSGGGPDTQY

v_gene: TRBV5-6
CDR3aa: ASSFRGGPNQPQH

v_gene: TRBV28
CDR3aa: ASSSLLRANTGELF

v_gene: TRBV27
CDR3aa: ASTLFGSGELF

v_gene: TRBV27
CDR3aa: ASSARRAYGNEQF

v_gene: TRBV19
CDR3aa: ASSLVGMNTEAF

v_gene: TRBV30
CDR3aa: AWSVTQGLRTDTQY

v_gene: TRBV7-9
CDR3aa: ASSSRDKRYEQY

v_gene: TRBV10-2
CDR3aa: ASSELGTGGLPAYEQY

v_gene: TRBV9
CDR3aa: ASSAEDRGVGYT

v_gene: TRBV4-1
CDR3aa: ASSQGSGSVGYEQY

v_gene: TRBV30
CDR3aa: AWSNDRVNEAF

v_gene: TRBV19
CDR3aa: ASSRDQGYTEAF

v_gene: TRBV19
CDR3aa: ASRPGTVNTEAF

v_gene: TRBV5-1
CDR3aa: ASSLAWYEQQY